These 24 T cell receptor beta chains came from one sample sequenced in a study of T cells after yellow fever vaccination. TCRdb reprocessed the 5' RACE reads via MiXCR and lists one record per CDR3 protein. Of 85,000 to 100,000 distinct CDR3 sequences detected, approximately 6.3% appear once; the ten largest clones hold just over 40%. Material: CD8+ T cells sorted from PBMCs, obtained 10 days after the yellow fever booster vaccination. The receptors here all came from a man younger than 35 who received the YFV17D yellow fever vaccine.

This clonotype was seen only a few times. The CDR3 DNA follows: TGTGCCAGCAGTTCCGGATGGGGCTACGAGCAGTACGTC. Its protein product is CASSSGWGYEQYV. The J gene is TRBJ2-7, the V gene TRBV12-3 or TRBV12-4; D remains unclear. The CDR3 is 13 amino acids. The V gene lost 4 bases and the J gene lost 3 bases, with 10 bases spanning the gap.

This clonotype was picked up a small number of times. The V and J genes are TRBV30 and TRBJ2-3; no reliable D call. The CDR3 is 14 residues long. V lost 1 base and J lost 2, with 10 bases in between. Germline CDR1 GTSNPN, CDR2 SVGIG (reference sequence). CDR3 sequence reads: CAWSESGFTDTQYF. CDR3 nucleotide sequence: TGTGCCTGGAGTGAGTCGGGTTTCACAGATACGCAGTATTTT.

J is TRBJ2-5 and V is TRBV4-2, with 7 bases fitting TRBD1. Germline CDR1 and CDR2: LGHNA and YNFKEQ. J was trimmed by 1 base and V by 0 bases; bases with no gene match: 5. The CDR3 is 16 amino acids. The CDR3 is CASSQEQGSVQETQYF. CDR3 in DNA: TGTGCCAGCAGCCAAGAACAGGGGTCGGTCCAAGAGACCCAGTACTTC.

This clonotype has a handful of counts. The chain recombines TRBV5-4 with TRBJ2-2; the match to TRBD1 covers 8 bases. The V segment lost 4 bases and the J segment 0 bases; nucleotides outside the gene matches: 5. Germline CDR1 SGHNT, CDR2 YYREEE (reference sequence). The CDR3 has 16 residues. CDR3 DNA: TGTGCCAGCAGCATCGACAGGGGCGCGAACACCGGGGAGCTGTTTTTT. This translates into CASSIDRGANTGELFF.

This clonotype has more than one count but fewer than ten. V and J are TRBV9 and TRBJ1-4, with a weak D call TRBD1 (6 bases). The CDR3 has 15 amino acids. Trimming cost V 3 bases and J 4 bases, with 13 bases left between them. CDR1 is SGDLS, CDR2 YYNGEE, per germline. The CDR3 coding sequence is TGTGCCAGCAGCGATAGACAGGATTTTAATGAAAAACTGTTTTTT. Translated, it gives CASSDRQDFNEKLFF.

The V call is TRBV5-4, the J call TRBJ2-1; 13 bases are shared with TRBD2. The V gene's germline CDR1 is SGHNT and CDR2 YYREEE (reference sequence). V trimming: 7 bases; J trimming: 3 bases; junction bases outside the gene matches: 16. The CDR3 spans 19 residues. The CDR3 sequence: CASPGGTGTSGANYNEQFF. CDR3 nucleotides: TGTGCCAGCCCTGGGGGGACCGGGACTAGCGGGGCCAACTACAATGAGCAGTTCTTC.

This clonotype was picked up a small number of times. This chain joins TRBV6-5 and TRBJ1-2; TRBD1 matches at 8 bases. The V gene end was trimmed by 5 bases and the J gene end by 5 bases; junction bases not matched to a gene: 4. The germline V gene encodes CDR1 MNHEY and CDR2 SVGAGI. This CDR3 has 13 residues. CDR3: CASSEQGAYGYTF. The DNA for the CDR3 is TGTGCCAGCAGTGAGCAGGGGGCTTATGGCTACACCTTC.

This clonotype was observed at least ten times. An end of the junction does not agree with germline; a read error may underlie this. The chain links TRBV5-1 to TRBJ2-3; weak D call: TRBD2 (5 bases). This CDR3 has 13 amino acids. Germline lookup yields CDR1 SGHRS and CDR2 YFSETQ. The DNA of the CDR3 is TGCGCCAGCAGCCCGAGTACACTAGATCCGCAGTATTTT. The encoded protein is CASSPSTLDPQYF.

The chain carries TRBV4-1 and TRBJ1-5; D call uncertain. Germline V lookup: CDR1 MGHRA, CDR2 YSYEKL. The CDR3 covers 16 residues. Trimming left V 2 bases short and J 2 bases short, with 13 bases between. CDR3 DNA: TGCGCCAGCAGCCAATTCGCGCAGGACGGCAATCAGCCCCAGCATTTT. This codes for CASSQFAQDGNQPQHF.

This clonotype was seen only a few times. The CDR3 here is CASSPRGYTEAFF. The CDR3 nucleotides read TGTGCCAGCAGTCCCAGGGGTTACACTGAAGCTTTCTTT. The J gene is TRBJ1-1, the V gene TRBV28, with a weak D call TRBD1 (6 bases). Germline-derived CDR1 and CDR2 are MDHEN and SYDVKM. The CDR3 is made up of 13 amino acids. V was pared by 5 bases and J by 3 bases, with 10 bases between.

This clonotype came up many times. This sequence joins TRBV27 and TRBJ2-2, with unresolved D. Per germline, CDR1 MNHEY and CDR2 SMNVEV (reference sequence). V was pared by 8 bases and J by 1 base, with 14 bases between. This CDR3 spans 15 amino acids. In DNA form, the CDR3 reads TGTGCCAGCTTAAATCGGAAGGAGAACACCGGGGAGCTGTTTTTT. This sequence encodes CASLNRKENTGELFF.

This clonotype was observed many times. This sequence joins TRBV20-1 and TRBJ2-1; no reliable D call. V shed 6 bases and J shed 7 bases, with 13 bases lying between them. The CDR3 spans 12 residues. Per germline, CDR1 DFQATT and CDR2 SNEGSKA (reference sequence). CDR3 sequence: CSALAERNEQFF. The DNA for the CDR3 is TGCAGTGCCCTTGCGGAACGGAATGAGCAGTTCTTC.

J is TRBJ2-4 and V is TRBV7-2, with D perhaps matching TRBD1 or TRBD2 (5 bases each). V lost 1 base to trimming and J lost 7 bases, with 5 bases between them. The CDR3 runs to 12 residues. Per germline, CDR1 SGHTA and CDR2 FQGNSA. CDR3 coding DNA: TGTGCCAGCAGCTTAGGGGGGAACATTCAGTACTTC. Translating gives CASSLGGNIQYF. The whole variable domain, remainder taken from reference TRBV7-2 and TRBJ2-4, is GAGVSQSPSNKVTEKGKDVELRCDPISGHTALYWYRQSLGQGLEFLIYFQGNSAPDKSGLPSDRFSAERTGGSVSTLTIQRTQQEDSAVYLCASSLGGNIQYFGAGTRLSVL.

Points on this clonotype: This clone may be a read error of a much larger clone one base away. The chain is built from TRBV6-1 and TRBJ2-3, with 9 bases aligning to TRBD2. This CDR3 region has 15 residues. The V gene's germline CDR1 is MNHNS and CDR2 SASEGT. With 5 bases clipped from V and 2 bases from J, the junction kept 5 bases outside the gene matches. In nucleotides, the CDR3 is TGTGCCAGCAGTTTAGCGGGGGCCTTCACAGATACGCAGTATTTT. Protein product: CASSLAGAFTDTQYF.

This clonotype has just a few counts. The rearrangement links TRBV9 to TRBJ2-1; maybe TRBD1 (5 bases). Germline V gene lookup returns CDR1 SGDLS and CDR2 YYNGEE. This CDR3 spans 16 amino acids. Trimming took off 0 bases at V and 10 bases at J, with 20 bases between the two ends. The CDR3 DNA sequence: TGTGCCAGCAGCGTAGCCTCCACGGGCAGGGCCTCGGAGCAGTTCTTC. Its protein is CASSVASTGRASEQFF.

This sequence joins TRBV6-2 or TRBV6-3 and TRBJ2-7; D is unclear. V was clipped by 5 bases and J by 5 bases, with 10 bases between them. The CDR3 has 12 amino acids. Germline CDR1 is MNHEY and CDR2 is SVGEGT. The CDR3 DNA reads as TGTGCCAGCAGTCCCACTTACCACGAGCAGTACTTC. Residues: CASSPTYHEQYF.

The V and J genes are TRBV10-3 and TRBJ2-7; 10 nucleotides match TRBD2. Looked up from germline, CDR1 is ENHRY and CDR2 is SYGVKD. The J segment lost 0 bases and the V segment lost 4 bases, leaving 3 bases of the junction unmatched. CDR3 size: 15 residues. CDR3 region: CAISGGTSDSYEQYF. CDR3 coding DNA: TGTGCCATCAGTGGGGGGACTAGCGACTCCTACGAGCAGTACTTC.

The chain uses TRBV20-1 and TRBJ2-5, with D hard to call. From germline, CDR1 is DFQATT and CDR2 SNEGSKA (reference sequence). The V gene lost 2 bases and the J gene lost 1 base, with 14 bases spanning the gap. The CDR3 is made up of 15 amino acids. In DNA form, the CDR3 reads TGCAGTGCTAGACGTTCGGGTGATCTCCAAGAGACCCAGTACTTC. It is translated as CSARRSGDLQETQYF.

This clonotype showed up just a few times. The rearrangement uses TRBV9 and TRBJ1-2, with D unclear. The CDR3 totals 13 residues. Trimming cost V 0 bases and J 5 bases, with 8 bases left between them. CDR1 SGDLS and CDR2 YYNGEE come from the germline V gene. CDR3: CASSVGAGYGYTF. For the CDR3, the DNA is TGTGCCAGCAGCGTAGGGGCAGGTTATGGCTACACCTTC.

The sample holds many counts of this clonotype. The V and J genes are TRBV4-1 and TRBJ1-5, with TRBD1 identical over 9 bases. The CDR3 length is 15 residues. The V and J ends lost 5 bases and 3 bases, in that order; junction bases with no gene match: 5. Germline V CDR1 and CDR2: MGHRA, YSYEKL. CDR3: CASSFRDRDNQPQHF. CDR3 nucleotides: TGCGCCAGCAGCTTCCGGGACAGGGACAATCAGCCCCAGCATTTT.

This rearrangement joins TRBV25-1 to TRBJ2-7, with D tentatively TRBD2 (5 bases). CDR1 is MGHDK and CDR2 is SYGVNS in the germline V gene. There are 11 residues in the CDR3. V lost 10 bases and J lost 2, with 9 bases in between. The CDR3 loop is CAIHGAYEQYV. As DNA, the CDR3 is TGTGCCATCCACGGGGCCTACGAGCAGTACGTC.

In its sample, this clonotype was seen many times. The rearrangement links TRBV21-1 to TRBJ2-3; the D call in the table, TRBD1, was not verified against the DNA. TRBV21-1 counts as a pseudogene. The CDR3 is 16 amino acids. The DNA for the CDR3 is TGTGCCAGCAGCGACCGAGGGACAGGGGGTCCAGATACGCAGTATTTT. The encoded protein is CASSDRGTGGPDTQYF.

The chain joins TRBV12-3 or TRBV12-4 to TRBJ1-5; perhaps TRBD1 as D (5 bases). Between the trimmed V and J ends, which lost 7 bases and 2 bases, there was a span of 15 bases. The CDR3 spans 15 residues. The CDR3 is CASKGNRQRNQPQHF. CDR3 DNA sequence: TGTGCCAGCAAAGGGAATCGACAGCGCAATCAGCCCCAGCATTTT.

This clonotype was detected a few times. V gene TRBV7-6 combines with J gene TRBJ2-5; either TRBD1 or TRBD2 may fit D (5 bases each). The length of the CDR3 is 16 residues. In germline, CDR1 is SGHVS, CDR2 FNYEAQ. V was shortened by 1 base and J by 2 bases, with 14 bases between the two germline ends. Here the CDR3 reads CASSLEAGTGQETQYF. CDR3 DNA sequence: TGTGCCAGCAGCTTAGAGGCAGGGACCGGTCAAGAGACCCAGTACTTC.